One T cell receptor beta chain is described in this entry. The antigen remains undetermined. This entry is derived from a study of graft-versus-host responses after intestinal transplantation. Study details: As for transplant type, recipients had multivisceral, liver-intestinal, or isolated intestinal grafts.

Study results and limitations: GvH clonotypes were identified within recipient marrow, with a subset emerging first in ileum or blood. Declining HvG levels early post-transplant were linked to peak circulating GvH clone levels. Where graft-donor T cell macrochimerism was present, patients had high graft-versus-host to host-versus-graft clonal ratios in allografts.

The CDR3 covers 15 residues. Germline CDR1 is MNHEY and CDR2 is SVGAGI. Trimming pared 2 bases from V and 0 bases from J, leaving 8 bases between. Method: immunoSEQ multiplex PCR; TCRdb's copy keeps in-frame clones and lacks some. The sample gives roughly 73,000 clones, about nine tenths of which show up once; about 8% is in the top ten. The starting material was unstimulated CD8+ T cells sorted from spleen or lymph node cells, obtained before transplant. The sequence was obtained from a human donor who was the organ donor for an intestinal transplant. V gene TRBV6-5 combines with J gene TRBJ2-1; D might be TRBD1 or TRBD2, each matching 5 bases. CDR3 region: CASSYGTFSYNEQFF. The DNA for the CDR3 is TGTGCCAGCAGTTACGGGACGTTCTCCTACAATGAGCAGTTCTTC.